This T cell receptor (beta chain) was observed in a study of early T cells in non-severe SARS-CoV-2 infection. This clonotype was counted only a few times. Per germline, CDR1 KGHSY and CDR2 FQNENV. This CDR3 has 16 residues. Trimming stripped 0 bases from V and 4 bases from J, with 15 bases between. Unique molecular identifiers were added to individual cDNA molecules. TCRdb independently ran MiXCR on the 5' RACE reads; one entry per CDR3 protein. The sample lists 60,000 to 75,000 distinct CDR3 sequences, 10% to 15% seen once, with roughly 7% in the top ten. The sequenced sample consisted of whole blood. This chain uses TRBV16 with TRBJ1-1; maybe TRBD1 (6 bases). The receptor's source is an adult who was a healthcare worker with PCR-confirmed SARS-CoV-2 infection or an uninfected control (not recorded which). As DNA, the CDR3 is TGTGCCAGCAGCCAATCCAGGGGCAGTAGGGTCACTGAAGCTTTCTTT. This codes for CASSQSRGSRVTEAFF.